The 12 T cell receptor beta chains presented below share a single source sample, sequenced in a study of T cell changes during pregnancy in multiple sclerosis. Some clones are missing from TCRdb's copy, which holds only in-frame ones; the method was immunoSEQ multiplex PCR. The sample shows 65,000 to 85,000 clones, roughly nine tenths of them seen only once. The sample in question was CD4+ T cells from peripheral blood mononuclear cells, obtained before pregnancy. Every receptor here comes from a female donor with multiple sclerosis, enrolled in a pregnancy study.

For the CDR3, the DNA is TGTGCCAGCAGCGCCACTAGGGGGGGACTCTCTAATGAAAAACTGTTTTTT. This codes for CASSATRGGLSNEKLFF. V usage is TRBV7-9 and J usage is TRBJ1-4; TRBD1 is a possible D gene (6 bases). This CDR3 has 17 amino acids. V dropped 5 bases and J dropped 3 bases, with 19 bases sitting between them. CDR1 is SEHNR, CDR2 FQNEAQ, per germline (reference sequence).

The chain uses TRBV27 and TRBJ2-5; D is uncertain. CDR3 length equals 13 residues. Germline V lookup: CDR1 MNHEY, CDR2 SMNVEV (reference sequence). Trimming left V 3 bases short and J 2 bases short, with 7 bases between. This chain's CDR3 is CASSFNYQETQYF. CDR3 nucleotides: TGTGCCAGCAGTTTTAACTATCAAGAGACCCAGTACTTC.

DNA of the CDR3: TGTGCCTGGAGTGTACGGACTAGCGGCCACAATGAGCAGTTCTTC. This gives the protein CAWSVRTSGHNEQFF. The chain links TRBV30 to TRBJ2-1; 10 bases fit TRBD2. Germline values: CDR1 GTSNPN, CDR2 SVGIG (reference sequence). Trimming took 0 bases from V and 5 from J; bases not matched to a gene: 4. This CDR3 comprises 15 residues. Looking up the rest from reference TRBV30 and TRBJ2-1 gives the full variable domain: SQTIHQWPATLVQPVGSPLSLECTVEGTSNPNLYWYRQAAGRGLQLLFYSVGIGQISSEVPQNLSASRPQDRQFILSSKKLLLSDSGFYLCAWSVRTSGHNEQFFGPGTRLTVL.

The gene calls are TRBV2 and TRBJ2-3; tentative D call: TRBD2 (7 bases). Germline lookup yields CDR1 SNHLY and CDR2 FYNNEI. Trimming took off 8 bases at V and 1 base at J, with 22 bases between the two ends. The CDR3 consists of 17 residues. CDR3 region: CASRGRSRGRGTDTQYF. CDR3 bases: TGTGCCAGCCGGGGCCGTTCGCGGGGGCGTGGCACAGATACGCAGTATTTT.

This sequence joins TRBV14 and TRBJ2-3, with 9 positions matching TRBD1. V lost 3 bases and J lost 0; bases outside the gene matches: 4. Germline CDR1 and CDR2: SGHDN and FVKESK. The CDR3 covers 16 residues. The CDR3 sequence is CASSHWTGESTDTQYF. Here the CDR3 DNA reads TGTGCCAGCAGCCACTGGACAGGGGAAAGCACAGATACGCAGTATTTT. The entire variable domain, with the rest obtained from reference TRBV14 and TRBJ2-3, is as follows: EAGVTQFPSHSVIEKGQTVTLRCDPISGHDNLYWYRRVMGKEIKFLLHFVKESKQDESGMPNNRFLAERTGGTYSTLKVQPAELEDSGVYFCASSHWTGESTDTQYFGPGTRLTVL.

This chain uses TRBV6-6 with TRBJ2-7; a possible D gene is TRBD1 (6 bases). The CDR3 is 13 amino acids. Between the trimmed V and J ends, which lost 5 bases and 6 bases, there was a span of 14 bases. Germline V gene sequence: CDR1 MNHNY, CDR2 SVGAGI (reference sequence). The CDR3 region has the DNA TGTGCCAGCAGTAACCGAGGACAGTTCGAGCAGTACTTC. This translates into CASSNRGQFEQYF.

The rearrangement uses TRBV6-5 and TRBJ1-1; D possibly corresponds to TRBD1 (5 bases). The CDR3 is 15 residues long. Trimming took 6 bases from V and 1 from J, leaving 15 bases between them. In germline, CDR1 is MNHEY, CDR2 SVGAGI. In DNA form, the CDR3 reads TGTGCCAGCAGCCAAGCGCGGGGGGGGAACACTGAAGCTTTCTTT. It codes for CASSQARGGNTEAFF.

The genes are TRBV5-1 and TRBJ2-6, with TRBD1 identical over 9 bases. The CDR3 covers 19 residues. Losses at the gene ends were 0 bases for V and 2 bases for J; bases not matched to a gene: 9. Germline CDR1 is SGHRS and CDR2 is YFSETQ. CDR3 amino acids: CASSLARGQGGTGANVLTF. The CDR3 DNA sequence: TGCGCCAGCAGCTTGGCCCGGGGACAGGGAGGGACTGGGGCCAACGTCCTGACTTTC.

The chain recombines TRBV2 with TRBJ2-1; possibly TRBD2 for D (6 bases). Germline CDR1 is SNHLY and CDR2 is FYNNEI. This CDR3 has 13 residues. With 8 bases removed from V and 1 base from J, the gap between germline ends came to 9 bases. CDR3 in amino acids: CASRDLSYNEQFF. Written as DNA, the CDR3 is TGTGCCAGCCGGGACTTATCCTACAATGAGCAGTTCTTC.

The chain employs TRBV5-1 and TRBJ2-7; the match to TRBD1 covers 8 bases. The V gene end was trimmed by 4 bases and the J gene end by 5 bases; junction bases not matched to a gene: 8. Germline CDR1 reads SGHRS; CDR2 reads YFSETQ. The CDR3 is 14 residues long. The CDR3 region is CASSDPGTGDEQYF. The CDR3 DNA reads TGCGCCAGCAGCGACCCCGGGACAGGCGACGAGCAGTACTTC.

The rearrangement joins TRBV10-3 to TRBJ1-4, with TRBD1 matching 10 bases. This CDR3 contains 14 residues. Germline V lookup: CDR1 ENHRY, CDR2 SYGVKD. With V trimmed by 8 bases and J by 0 bases, 0 bases remained unmatched. In DNA, the CDR3 is TGTGCCATCGGACAGGGGGCAACTAATGAAAAACTGTTTTTT. This translates into CAIGQGATNEKLFF.

This clone was detected once. J is TRBJ1-2 and V is TRBV28; 10 nucleotides match TRBD1. This CDR3 has 14 amino acids. The junction had 7 bases not matched to a gene; V was cut back by 5 bases and J by 7 bases. Germline CDR1 reads MDHEN; CDR2 reads SYDVKM. CDR3 amino acids: CASSPTGGVTGYTF. In DNA, the CDR3 is TGTGCCAGCAGTCCGACAGGGGGCGTAACTGGCTACACCTTC.